This T cell receptor (beta chain) was sequenced during a study of molecular identifiers for immune sequencing clone quantification. In preparing bulk TCR libraries, previously described methods and listed TCR primers were used. TCRdb processed the PCR reads anew with MiXCR; each CDR3 protein has one entry. Among hundreds of thousands of distinct CDR3 sequences listed, roughly 23% were seen once. This clonotype occurred a few times. Its cognate antigen is unknown. Study findings and constraints: Highly expanded clone sizes could be underestimated by identical TCR molecules that share a barcode.

CDR1 is SEHNR, CDR2 FQNEAQ, per germline (reference sequence). Germline trimming cut 5 bases from V and 5 bases from J; bases unmatched to any gene: 9. This CDR3 contains 16 residues. This TCR derives from a human donor in good health. Some libraries in this study had Jurkat cell RNA spiked in. The material sequenced was naive CD8+ T cells from blood, with Jurkat cell RNA spiked in. The subset here: FACS-sorted CD8+CD4-CCR7+CD45RA+ naive T cells. The chain links TRBV7-9 to TRBJ2-1, with 10 bases aligning to TRBD1. The DNA of the CDR3 is TGTGCCAGCAGCAGACAGGGGGCGAAACCTGACAATGAGCAGTTCTTC. Its protein is CASSRQGAKPDNEQFF.